Shown below are 13 T cell receptor beta chains from a single sample sequenced in a study of blood T cell repertoires in COVID-19. TCRdb's table, derived via immunoSEQ multiplex PCR, lists solely in-frame clones and lacks some. The table lists approximately 430,000 clones, just over 85% of them singletons, with approximately 1.5% in the top ten. The material sequenced was peripheral blood. All receptors come from a young woman with active or convalescent COVID-19.

About this clone itself: The sample holds other DNA sequences that translate to the same CDR3. The V gene is TRBV2, the J gene TRBJ1-5, with 9 bases that match TRBD1. Germline assignment: CDR1 SNHLY and CDR2 FYNNEI. V lost 8 bases, J lost 1 base, and 0 bases stayed unmatched. CDR3 length: 13 amino acids. The CDR3 protein is CASGTGSNQPQHF. CDR3 nucleotides: TGTGCCAGCGGGACAGGGAGCAATCAGCCCCAGCATTTT. Full variable domain (outside the CDR3, taken from reference TRBV2 and TRBJ1-5): EPEVTQTPSHQVTQMGQEVILRCVPISNHLYFYWYRQILGQKVEFLVSFYNNEISEKSEIFDDQFSVERPDGSNFTLKIRSTKLEDSAMYFCASGTGSNQPQHFGDGTRLSIL.

The chain employs TRBV2 and TRBJ2-7; 8 nucleotides line up with TRBD1. The CDR3 loop spans 14 amino acids. Germline V lookup: CDR1 SNHLY, CDR2 FYNNEI. J gave up 1 base and V 8 bases, and 7 bases lay outside the gene matches. In DNA form, the CDR3 reads TGTGCCAGCGGAACCAGGGGGCCTTCCTACGAGCAGTACTTC. Amino acid sequence: CASGTRGPSYEQYF. Combining the CDR3 with reference TRBV2 and TRBJ2-7 gives the whole variable domain EPEVTQTPSHQVTQMGQEVILRCVPISNHLYFYWYRQILGQKVEFLVSFYNNEISEKSEIFDDQFSVERPDGSNFTLKIRSTKLEDSAMYFCASGTRGPSYEQYFGPGTRLTVT.

This clone was seen a few times. The DNA of the CDR3 is TGCGCCAGCAGCCAAGACGAGGTCGACGGGGAGCTGTTTTTT. This gives the protein CASSQDEVDGELFF. The chain carries TRBV4-1 and TRBJ2-2; D ambiguous. The CDR3 is 14 amino acids. Deletions cut 0 bases from V and 7 bases from J, with 9 bases between. From germline, CDR1 is MGHRA and CDR2 YSYEKL.

As DNA, the CDR3 is TGTGCCTGGGGACGACAGGGGATCCACGAGCAGTACTTC. It encodes CAWGRQGIHEQYF. This rearrangement joins TRBV30 to TRBJ2-7, with TRBD1 identical over 8 bases. The CDR3 contains 13 residues. Looked up from germline, CDR1 is GTSNPN and CDR2 is SVGIG (reference sequence). With V trimmed by 5 bases and J by 5 bases, 8 bases remained unmatched.

V and J are TRBV29-1 and TRBJ2-2, with 7 bases aligning to TRBD1. Unmatched junction bases numbered 6, after V lost 7 bases and J lost 1 base. This CDR3 spans 14 amino acids. Germline V gene sequence: CDR1 SQVTM, CDR2 ANQGSEA. This CDR3 reads CSAQGIGNTGELFF. CDR3 bases: TGCAGCGCACAGGGGATAGGGAACACCGGGGAGCTGTTTTTT.

About this clone itself: The sample carries other DNA sequences with the same CDR3. J is TRBJ1-1 and V is TRBV5-1, with no clear D. The CDR3 sequence is 14 residues long. Trimming took off 0 bases at V and 0 bases at J, with 6 bases between the two ends. Germline CDR1 reads SGHRS; CDR2 reads YFSETQ. The CDR3 sequence is CASSLVQMNTEAFF. The CDR3 DNA follows: TGCGCCAGCAGCTTGGTACAGATGAACACTGAAGCTTTCTTT.

The V call is TRBV7-9, the J call TRBJ2-3; D is perhaps TRBD2 (6 bases). Trimming removed 1 base from V and 4 bases from J, with 15 bases in between. This CDR3 is 16 amino acids long. Per the germline V gene, CDR1 is SEHNR and CDR2 is FQNEAQ (reference sequence). CDR3 bases: TGTGCCAGCAGCTTAGAGAGCCGGAGGGGCGCAGATACGCAGTATTTT. Protein product: CASSLESRRGADTQYF. Full variable domain (remainder filled in from reference TRBV7-9 and TRBJ2-3): DTGVSQNPRHKITKRGQNVTFRCDPISEHNRLYWYRQTLGQGPEFLTYFQNEAQLEKSRLLSDRFSAERPKGSFSTLEIQRTEQGDSAMYLCASSLESRRGADTQYFGPGTRLTVL.

The chain employs TRBV29-1 and TRBJ2-2; 8 bases fit TRBD2. CDR3 length: 13 amino acids. The V and J ends lost 7 bases and 2 bases, in that order; junction bases with no gene match: 3. CDR1 is SQVTM and CDR2 is ANQGSEA in the germline V gene. The CDR3 is CSAIAGNTGELFF. CDR3 nucleotides: TGCAGCGCAATAGCGGGAAACACCGGGGAGCTGTTTTTT.

This chain links TRBV30 with TRBJ1-1; no clear D gene. V lost 3 bases and J 2 bases, leaving 16 bases between the germline ends. Germline CDR1 reads GTSNPN; CDR2 reads SVGIG (reference sequence). The CDR3 runs 15 residues. The chain's CDR3 is CAWRRRPAVNTEAFF. The CDR3 nucleotides read TGTGCCTGGAGGCGGCGGCCTGCTGTAAACACTGAAGCTTTCTTT.

The CDR3 bases are TGTGCCAGCAGCCCCTCAGGCCAACACGATGGCTACACCTTC. Amino acids: CASSPSGQHDGYTF. The V gene is TRBV28, the J gene TRBJ1-2; D call uncertain. This CDR3 comprises 14 residues. Germline lookup yields CDR1 MDHEN and CDR2 SYDVKM. Trimming removed 6 bases from V and 6 bases from J, with 17 bases in between.

This clone was found once. V and J are TRBV5-4 and TRBJ2-7; D is possibly TRBD1 (5 bases). Trimming removed 4 bases from V and 2 bases from J, with 13 bases in between. The CDR3 loop spans 14 amino acids. The germline V gene encodes CDR1 SGHNT and CDR2 YYREEE (reference sequence). For the CDR3, the DNA is TGTGCCAGCAGCCAAGGGGAATTTCCCTACGAGCAGTACTTC. Translating it yields CASSQGEFPYEQYF.

V is TRBV5-4 and J is TRBJ2-3; 12 bases are shared with TRBD2. The CDR3 has 15 amino acids. CDR1 is SGHNT and CDR2 is YYREEE in the germline V gene (reference sequence). Trimming at V came to 4 bases and at J to 4 bases, leaving 4 bases not matched to a gene. CDR3 bases: TGTGCCAGCAGCCCACTAGCGGGAGGCGCAGATACGCAGTATTTT. Protein: CASSPLAGGADTQYF.

CDR3 DNA sequence: TGTGCCAGCAGGTGGGGCAACACCTACGAGCAGTACTTC. Translation: CASRWGNTYEQYF. This sequence joins TRBV6-5 and TRBJ2-7; D possibly corresponds to TRBD1 (5 bases). The CDR3 is 13 residues long. Trimming cost V 6 bases and J 2 bases, with 11 bases left between them. Germline loops: CDR1 MNHEY, CDR2 SVGAGI.